These 5 T cell receptor beta chains were all obtained from the same sample, sequenced in a study of blood T cell repertoires in COVID-19. The table came from immunoSEQ multiplex PCR; TCRdb's copy has only in-frame clones and leaves some out. Of about 310,000 clones listed, 90% were seen once; the top ten hold roughly 1%. The sample was peripheral blood. These receptors all come from a woman between 35 and 50 years old with COVID-19, enrolled during active disease.

The chain couples TRBV4-3 to TRBJ1-4; no reliable D call. CDR1 and CDR2 (germline): LGHNA, YSLEER. V lost 2 bases and J 8 bases, leaving 6 bases between the germline ends. The CDR3 contains 12 residues. In nucleotides, the CDR3 is TGCGCCAGCAGCCAAATCAGGGAAAAACTGTTTTTT. This translates into CASSQIREKLFF.

In nucleotides, the CDR3 is TGTGCCAGCACCTGGAGCAGGGCTAGTCTCGAGCAGTACTTC. This codes for CASTWSRASLEQYF. The J gene is TRBJ2-7, the V gene TRBV6-5, with TRBD1 as a possible D gene (5 bases). Germline assignment: CDR1 MNHEY and CDR2 SVGAGI. The CDR3 runs 14 residues. V gave up 7 bases and J gave up 6 bases, with 19 bases separating them.

This clone was picked up one time. This chain links TRBV29-1 with TRBJ2-1; 8 bases match TRBD2. V was clipped by 7 bases and J by 4 bases; unmatched bases: 15. Germline CDR1 is SQVTM and CDR2 is ANQGSEA. The CDR3 covers 16 residues. The CDR3 DNA reads as TGCAGCGCCAGAGAGGTAGCGGGGACCCAATACAATGAGCAGTTCTTC. This translates into CSAREVAGTQYNEQFF.

The V gene is TRBV6-1, the J gene TRBJ1-4, with 9 bases matching TRBD1. Trimming took 4 bases from V and 5 from J; bases not matched to a gene: 8. Looked up from germline, CDR1 is MNHNS and CDR2 is SASEGT. This CDR3 is built from 16 residues. The chain's CDR3 is CASSAQGAASNEKLFF. The CDR3 DNA is TGTGCCAGCAGTGCACAGGGGGCGGCCTCCAATGAAAAACTGTTTTTT.

The chain is built from TRBV28 and TRBJ1-3; no clear D gene. Trimming took 3 bases from V and 6 from J, leaving 9 bases between them. This CDR3 spans 13 amino acids. Germline CDR1 MDHEN, CDR2 SYDVKM. DNA for the CDR3: TGTGCCAGCAGTTTGCGGGGTTCAAACACCATATATTTT. Its translation is CASSLRGSNTIYF.